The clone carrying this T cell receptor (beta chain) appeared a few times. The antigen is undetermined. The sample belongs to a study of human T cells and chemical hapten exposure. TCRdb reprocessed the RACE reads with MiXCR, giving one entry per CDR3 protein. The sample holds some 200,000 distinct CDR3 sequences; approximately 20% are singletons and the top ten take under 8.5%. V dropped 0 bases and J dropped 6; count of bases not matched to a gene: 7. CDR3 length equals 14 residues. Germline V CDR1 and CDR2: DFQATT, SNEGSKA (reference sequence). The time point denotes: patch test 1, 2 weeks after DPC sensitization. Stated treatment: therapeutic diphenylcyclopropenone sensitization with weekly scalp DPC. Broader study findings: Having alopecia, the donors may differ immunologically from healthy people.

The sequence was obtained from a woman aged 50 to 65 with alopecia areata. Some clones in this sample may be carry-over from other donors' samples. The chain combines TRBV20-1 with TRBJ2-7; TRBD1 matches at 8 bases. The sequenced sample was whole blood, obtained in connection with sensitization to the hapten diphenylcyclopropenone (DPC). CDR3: CSARDMGQVSEQYF. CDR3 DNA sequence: TGCAGTGCTAGAGATATGGGACAGGTCTCCGAGCAGTACTTC.